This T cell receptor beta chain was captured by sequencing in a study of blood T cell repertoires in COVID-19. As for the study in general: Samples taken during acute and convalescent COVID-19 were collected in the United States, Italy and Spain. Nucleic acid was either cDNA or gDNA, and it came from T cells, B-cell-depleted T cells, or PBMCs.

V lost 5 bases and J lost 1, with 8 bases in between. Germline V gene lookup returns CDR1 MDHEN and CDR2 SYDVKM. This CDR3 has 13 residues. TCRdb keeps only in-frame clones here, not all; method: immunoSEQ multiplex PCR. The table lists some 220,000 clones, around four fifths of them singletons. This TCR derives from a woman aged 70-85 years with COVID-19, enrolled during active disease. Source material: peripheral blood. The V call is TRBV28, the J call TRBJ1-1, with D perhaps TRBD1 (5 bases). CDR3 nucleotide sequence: TGTGCCAGCAGTGAAACAGGGAACACTGAAGCTTTCTTT. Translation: CASSETGNTEAFF.